This T cell receptor beta chain was found in a study of blood T cell repertoires in COVID-19. Using immunoSEQ multiplex PCR, the repertoire was profiled, and TCRdb retains in-frame clones only, with some absent. The sample holds around 320,000 clones; 90% are singletons and the top ten take 3.9%. For this clone: An end of the junction does not agree with germline; a read error may underlie this.

Sequencing was performed on PBMCs or T cells enriched from blood (not recorded which). This TCR derives from a woman aged 25 to 39 who had been exposed to COVID-19.

The CDR3 bases are TGTGCCAGCAGCGAACAGGCAGGAGGGGTACACTTC. This translates into CASSEQAGGVHF. The J gene is TRBJ1-2, the V gene TRBV27; D possibly corresponds to TRBD1 (5 bases). The CDR3 is 12 amino acids. Germline lookup yields CDR1 MNHEY and CDR2 SMNVEV (reference sequence).